This TCR beta chain came from a study of beta chain features in type 1 diabetes (dated 2018 in TCRdb). Regarding the study in general: Mean age, gender distribution, total cell number and subset yield were not different between patients and healthy donors. A total of 90 million to 140 million sorted cells were examined across all samples, and RNA yield correlated strongly with the number of cells per subset. In the study, recently diagnosed type 1 diabetes patients and matched healthy donors were compared on the TCRB repertoires of their sorted circulating CD4+ T cell subsets. Regulatory and stem cell-like memory subsets were obtained from only 8 patients and roughly eight healthy donors, while naive and central memory subsets were obtained from all 30 or so donors. Study-level results and caveats: Because cDNA was sequenced instead of genomic DNA, highly expressing activated cells could be over-represented, though the groups showed no difference in activation or CD3 levels. Because the HLA sub-analyses included only small numbers of individuals, any influence of HLA type on TCRB rearrangement was left unresolved. Naive, central memory and regulatory TCRB repertoires appeared to be more alike among patients than among healthy donors. Type 1 diabetes patients showed a moderate but significant shortening of TCRB CDR3 length in all four CD4+ subsets. Patients with type 1 diabetes made fewer insertions and deleted more nucleotides at VDJ recombination sites, implying thymic rearrangement abnormalities. Shorter templates might have been favored by PCR, but patient and control samples were amplified and corrected together, so both groups would have been affected equally by any skew.

The CDR3 has 13 amino acids, counting the end cysteine and phenylalanine. The retained sequence is limited to the CDR3, 39 bases, with the frame set at the first base. CDR1 SGHRS and CDR2 YFSETQ were looked up in the germline V gene. Trimming removed 0 bases from V and 5 bases from J, leaving 7 bases between the germline ends. From each donor, a single peripheral blood sample of approximately 110 mL on average was drawn into heparinised tubes. A BD FACSAria II and a panel including CD45RO, CCR7, CD25, CD127, CD95 and CD27 were used to sort naive, central memory, regulatory and stem cell-like memory CD4+ T cells. Purity was above 95% for every sorted population. PBMCs were separated immediately by Lymphoprep density gradient centrifugation and were stained directly, without being cultured. So that batch effects would be minimized, each experiment stained and sorted samples in pairs, pairing one healthy donor with one patient.

Remarks on this clone: Its recognized antigen is unknown. There are no base qualities to consult, and no much larger clone falls within one base.

All of the isolated RNA was reverse transcribed with the High Capacity cDNA Reverse Transcription Kit, so expressed TCRB transcripts were sequenced. Deep immunoSEQ sequencing was applied to naive, central memory and regulatory T cell samples, giving an average of about 3.8 million total reads per sample. After sorted cells were lysed in RLT buffer, RNA was extracted with DNase-treated RNeasy Micro or Mini kits, with the choice depending on cell number. Each cell subset was processed on its own to prevent cross-contamination, while patient and healthy donor samples were processed together. Using the immunoSEQ multiplex PCR, TCRB sequences were amplified from cDNA into 87-bp fragments spanning the CDR3 region. The amplicons were sequenced using the Illumina HiSeq platform. As for the original processing: Synthetic template baselines were used to correct PCR bias computationally, reads within Hamming distance 2 were collapsed, and singletons that could not be merged were discarded. By aligning reads against IMGT, V, D and J genes, CDR3 length, and insertions or deletions at six rearrangement sites were assigned. Within each subset, clonotype counts were normalized to sorted cell number, and only after that were true diversity and Gini coefficients computed with the tcR R package. Repertoire sharing was quantified using the overlap coefficient calculated on TCRB nucleotide sequences. As a proxy for the pre-selection repertoire, out-of-frame TCRB sequences from naive cells were analyzed. This is the immuneACCESS table as TCRdb keeps it, with only in-frame sequences that have V and J called. A part of the clones is gone; compared with another copy, unresolved V genes explain less than half, and the rest is unexplained. V and J calls and clone size are those listed in that table; D and trimming were worked out from the DNA. Recorded for this sample are under 500,000 clones; about 29% of them occurred a single time. The top ten constitute about 0.065% of the sample.

The sample taken for sequencing was naive CD4+ T cells from blood. This specimen's cell subset or site label, per the study, means: true naive CD4+ T cells. The sequence was collected from a man aged 18 to 30 in good health. This chain joins TRBV5-1 to TRBJ2-3, with the D segment identity uncertain. The nucleotides read TGCGCCAGCAGCTTGGTTGACCGAGATACGCAGTATTTT. Translated, it reads CASSLVDRDTQYF.